This T cell receptor (beta chain) was recovered during a study of cytomegalovirus exposure and HLA in healthy donors. Study-wide results and limits: It was reported that the classifier diagnosed cytomegalovirus status with high specificity and sensitivity in both the original and validation cohorts. Some V segments, TRBV6-2 and TRBV6-3 among them, were indistinguishable and were therefore excluded. A list of more than 150 TCR beta chains associated with cytomegalovirus was given.

The PCR was carried out with 60 Vbeta primers and 13 Jbeta primers. Profiled with immunoSEQ multiplex PCR; TCRdb holds only in-frame clones, not every one. Its table records about 200,000 clones. With respect to this clone: The antigen remains undetermined.

The CDR3 contains 14 residues. The trim removed 8 bases at V and 2 bases at J, leaving 7 bases unmatched. The germline V gene encodes CDR1 SQVTM and CDR2 ANQGSEA. Specimen: PBMCs. The V call is TRBV29-1, the J call TRBJ2-3; 10 bases are a match to TRBD2. This TCR was recovered from a girl aged 2-10 years in good health and CMV-seropositive. The CDR3: CSSWTSGTTDTQYF. The CDR3 nucleotides are TGCAGCTCCTGGACTAGCGGAACCACAGATACGCAGTATTTT.